The rows below give T cell receptor beta chains drawn from one sample of a study of preoperative IRX-2 immunotherapy in early breast cancer. The method was immunoSEQ multiplex PCR; TCRdb's version includes in-frame clones alone and lacks a portion of them. The data contain more than 50,000 clones, around 94% of them seen just once; the ten biggest clones take up about 1.8%. The biological material was taken from a patient treated with IRX-2 immunotherapy. Every receptor here comes from a human donor with breast cancer. The CDR3 runs from the conserved cysteine through the conserved F or W. A D gene is named only where the DNA matches it firmly. The size field is filled for only some rows; it gives once, few, many or a size class.

V	D	J	size	DNA	CDR3
TRBV27	.	TRBJ1-3	.	TGTGCCAGCAGAGCCTACGGGGGAGGCTCTGGAAACACCATATATTTT	CASRAYGGGSGNTIYF
TRBV5-1	.	TRBJ2-3	.	TGCGCCAGCAGCTTGTTTCCCGGTAACACGCAGTATTTT	CASSLFPGNTQYF
TRBV6-5	.	TRBJ2-5	.	TGTGCCAGCAGTTACTCGCGCGGGGCGCCCAAAGAGACCCAGTACTTC	CASSYSRGAPKETQYF
TRBV7-9	.	TRBJ2-2	.	TGTGCCAGCAGTTCCGTGGCGGGGGCCGCCGGGGAGCTGTTTTTT	CASSSVAGAAGELFF
TRBV2	.	TRBJ1-2	.	TGTGCCACGGTTGACGAGGGGGGCCCCCCTTCCTTC	CATVDEGGPPSF
TRBV5-1	.	TRBJ2-2	.	TGCGCCAGCAGCTCGAAGGTTGCCGGGGAGCTGTTTTTT	CASSSKVAGELFF
TRBV7-3	.	TRBJ2-1	.	TGTGCCAGCAGCTTAACGGCAGGGGCTTTCAGTGAGCAGTTCTTC	CASSLTAGAFSEQFF
TRBV7-2	.	TRBJ1-5	.	TGTGCCAGCAGCTTAGGGTCAGCTAATCAGCCCCAGCATTTT	CASSLGSANQPQHF
TRBV7-3	.	TRBJ2-3	.	TGTGCCAGCAGCGCAGGGACAATCCCTAGCACAGATACGCAGTATTTT	CASSAGTIPSTDTQYF
TRBV5-1	.	TRBJ2-6	.	TGCGCCAGCAGCCCAAGGGGGGGGCTCGGGGCCAACGTCCTGACTTTC	CASSPRGGLGANVLTF
TRBV6-5	.	TRBJ2-4	.	TGTGCCAGCAGTTCCCACGGAGGGCAAAACATTCAGTACTTC	CASSSHGGQNIQYF
TRBV7-2	.	TRBJ2-7	.	TGTGCCAGCAGTCGACACCTCGAAGGTGGAAAGCAGTACTTC	CASSRHLEGGKQYF
TRBV30	.	TRBJ2-5	.	TGTGCCTGGAGTTGGGATAGGGCCTTGGGAGAGACCCAGTACTTC	CAWSWDRALGETQYF
TRBV5-1	TRBD1	TRBJ2-3	.	TGCGCCAGCAGCTTGGACTGGACAGGAGGCTCTAGCACAGATACGCAGTATTTT	CASSLDWTGGSSTDTQYF
TRBV10-2	.	TRBJ2-6	.	TGCGCCAGCCTTACGGCTGGGGCCAACGTCCTGACTTTC	CASLTAGANVLTF
TRBV27	.	TRBJ2-7	.	TGTGCCAGCGGCTACGAGCAGTACTTC	CASGYEQYF
TRBV18	TRBD1	TRBJ2-1	.	TGTGCCAGCTCACCAAGACAGGGATTAACGAATGAGCAGTTCTTC	CASSPRQGLTNEQFF
TRBV4-1	TRBD1	TRBJ1-1	.	TGCGCCAGCAGCCTCCGTCACGGGGACAGGAACACTGAAGCTTTCTTT	CASSLRHGDRNTEAFF
TRBV5-1	TRBD1	TRBJ2-5	.	TGCGCCAGCAGCCCGGGACAGGTCGGGGAGACCCAGTACTTC	CASSPGQVGETQYF
TRBV11-2	.	TRBJ2-1	once	TGTGCCAGCAGCGCCCTCGGAGGCAATGAGCAGTTCTTC	CASSALGGNEQFF
TRBV7-2	.	TRBJ1-1	.	TGTGCCAGCGGAACCACGCGGGGAACTGAAGCTTTCTTT	CASGTTRGTEAFF
TRBV15	.	TRBJ2-1	.	TGTGCCACCAGCAGAAACCGTCGATACAAGGAAACCAATGAGCAGTTCTTC	CATSRNRRYKETNEQFF
TRBV5-1	.	TRBJ2-3	.	TGCGCCAGCAGCTCCATGACTACTACCACAGATACGCAGTATTTT	CASSSMTTTTDTQYF
TRBV7-3	TRBD2	TRBJ2-5	.	TGTGCCAGCAGCTTATGGGGGGGGGAGACCCAGTACTTC	CASSLWGGETQYF
TRBV18	TRBD1	TRBJ1-5	.	TGTGCCAGCTCAAAGACAGGGAGCAATCAGCCCCAGCATTTT	CASSKTGSNQPQHF
TRBV11-3	.	TRBJ2-1	once	TGTGCCAGCAGCCCGGCGACAGCTAGAAATGAGCAGTTCTTC	CASSPATARNEQFF
TRBV30	.	TRBJ1-3	.	TGTGCCTGGAGTGTGTTTAAACTCGACAGGCACTCTGGAAACACCATATATTTT	CAWSVFKLDRHSGNTIYF
TRBV19	TRBD1	TRBJ2-6	.	TGTGCCAGTAGTGTCCGGACAGGGCCCGGGGCCAACGTCCTGACTTTC	CASSVRTGPGANVLTF
TRBV28	.	TRBJ2-5	.	TGTGCCAGCTTCTCGGGAGTCTGGGAGACCCAGTACTTC	CASFSGVWETQYF
TRBV28	TRBD1	TRBJ2-1	.	TGTGCCAGCAGTTTCAACAGGGGATGGTACAATGAGCAGTTCTTC	CASSFNRGWYNEQFF
TRBV11-3	TRBD2	TRBJ2-1	once	TGTGCCAGCAGCTTAGGCAGAGCGGGGGGCCACAATGAGCAGTTCTTC	CASSLGRAGGHNEQFF
TRBV23-1	.	TRBJ1-5	few	TGCGCCAGCCTAGGGGGAGATCAGCCCCAGCATTTT	CASLGGDQPQHF
TRBV9	TRBD2	TRBJ2-3	.	TGTGCCAGCGGACCTAGCGGCAGTTGGGATACGCAGTATTTT	CASGPSGSWDTQYF
TRBV7-8	.	TRBJ2-3	.	TGTGCCAGCAGCGGTAGCTGGGGGTTGAGCACAGATACGCAGTATTTT	CASSGSWGLSTDTQYF
TRBV9	TRBD2	TRBJ2-2	.	TGTGCCAGCAGCGTCCCCCTAGCGGGGGAGGACACCGGGGAGCTGTTTTTT	CASSVPLAGEDTGELFF
TRBV7-8	TRBD1	TRBJ1-4	.	TGTGCCAGCAGCTCCGCCCACGGGACAGGAGAAAAACTGTTTTTT	CASSSAHGTGEKLFF
TRBV6-1	.	TRBJ1-5	.	TGTGCCAGCAGCCATCAGCCCCAGCATTTT	CASSHQPQHF
TRBV19	.	TRBJ2-2	.	TGTGCCAGTAGTATAGATCGGCCAGTACCGCCCGGGGAGCTGTTTTTT	CASSIDRPVPPGELFF
TRBV7-9	.	TRBJ2-7	.	TGTGCCAGCAGCTTAGAAGGACAGCCCTTTTACGAGCAGTACTTC	CASSLEGQPFYEQYF
TRBV5-1	.	TRBJ1-2	once	TGCGCCAGCAGCTTGTCCCCGAGGGGGAACGATGGCTACACCTTC	CASSLSPRGNDGYTF
TRBV28	.	TRBJ2-5	once	TGTGCCAGCAGTTTACAGAGTCAAGAGACCCAGTACTTC	CASSLQSQETQYF
TRBV7-8	.	TRBJ1-5	.	TGTGCCAGCAGCCAAAGGGGGGGCTTACAGCCCCAGCATTTT	CASSQRGGLQPQHF
TRBV11-2	TRBD2	TRBJ2-1	once	TGTGCCAGCAGTAGGACTAGCGGGGCATACAATGAGCAGTTCTTC	CASSRTSGAYNEQFF
TRBV4-1	TRBD1	TRBJ1-5	.	TGCGCCAGCAGCCAAGAGACAGGGGATAGCAATCAGCCCCAGCATTTT	CASSQETGDSNQPQHF
TRBV5-1	TRBD1	TRBJ2-7	.	TGCGCCAGCAGCCCGGACAGGGCCCTCTACGAGCAGTACTTC	CASSPDRALYEQYF
TRBV27	.	TRBJ1-3	once	TGTGCCAGCAGTTTAAGTTACTCAAACACCATATATTTT	CASSLSYSNTIYF
TRBV5-1	TRBD2	TRBJ2-1	.	TGCGCCAGCAGCTCCGGGACTAGCGGGAGTGCGGATGAGCAGTTCTTC	CASSSGTSGSADEQFF
TRBV11-3	TRBD1	TRBJ1-1	.	TGTGCCAGCTTCCCGCTCCGGGACAGGGGGACTGAAGCTTTCTTT	CASFPLRDRGTEAFF